This T cell receptor beta chain was identified during a study of T cells in Graves' hyperthyroidism and ophthalmopathy. The overall study: Sampling of peripheral blood happened at initial diagnosis, prior to any treatment. Study-wide results and caveats: Most thyroid clonotypes expanded above 0.001 appeared in blood too. Classification by a 13 V-J model distinguished ophthalmopathy from stable hyperthyroidism.

This clonotype was seen repeatedly, ten times or more. Its antigen is unknown. The germline CDR1 and CDR2 sequences are LNHDA and SQIVND (reference sequence). The ends were cut back, 3 bases at V and 4 bases at J, with 9 bases in the middle. CDR3 length equals 13 residues. Newly diagnosed hyperthyroidism, duration under 2 months, in patients aged 18 to 65. It was RNA transcripts that yielded the amplified TCR beta CDR3 regions. The HTBI primer set served for first-round RT-PCR of the TCR CDR3. TCRdb reprocessed the multiplex PCR reads with MiXCR, giving one entry per CDR3 protein. Of fewer than 450,000 distinct CDR3 sequences in the sample, about 18% were seen once.

The sequence came from a woman aged 25-40 years with Graves' hyperthyroidism that later progressed to Graves' ophthalmopathy. The sample comprised blood. The chain has TRBV19 and TRBJ1-1; TRBD1 might be the D (5 bases). CDR3 loop: CASSMGLFTEAFF. The DNA of the CDR3 is TGTGCCAGTAGTATGGGACTGTTCACTGAAGCTTTCTTT. Combining the CDR3 with reference TRBV19 and TRBJ1-1 gives the whole variable domain DGGITQSPKYLFRKEGQNVTLSCEQNLNHDAMYWYRQDPGQGLRLIYYSQIVNDFQKGDIAEGYSVSREKKESFPLTVTSAQKNPTAFYLCASSMGLFTEAFFGQGTRLTVV.